One sample yielded the 23 T cell receptor beta chains listed below, sequenced in a study of blood T cell repertoires in COVID-19. Some clones are missing from TCRdb's copy, which holds only in-frame ones; the method was immunoSEQ multiplex PCR. The repertoire holds 200,000 to 250,000 clones, around 82% seen once, with less than 7% in the top ten. The sequenced material came from peripheral blood. The receptors were gathered from a woman in her 70s with acute or convalescent COVID-19.

The genes are TRBV6-5 and TRBJ2-4; 8 bases are shared with TRBD2. Trimming at V came to 6 bases and at J to 11 bases, leaving 6 bases not matched to a gene. The CDR3 runs 12 residues. The germline V gene encodes CDR1 MNHEY and CDR2 SVGAGI. CDR3 sequence: CASSSLGGVQYF. CDR3 bases: TGTGCCAGCAGCTCCCTCGGGGGGGTTCAGTACTTC.

V gene TRBV27 combines with J gene TRBJ1-5, with D possibly matching TRBD1 (5 bases). CDR1 MNHEY and CDR2 SMNVEV come from the germline V gene (reference sequence). V lost 6 bases to trimming and J lost 3 bases, with 15 bases between them. The CDR3 has 15 residues. The CDR3: CASRPQQGINQPQHF. For the CDR3, the DNA is TGTGCCAGCAGACCCCAGCAGGGAATCAATCAGCCCCAGCATTTT.

The rearrangement uses TRBV29-1 and TRBJ2-3, with 8 bases fitting TRBD2. CDR3 length: 16 residues. Germline V CDR1 and CDR2: SQVTM, ANQGSEA. Germline trimming cut 3 bases from V and 1 base from J; bases unmatched to any gene: 9. The CDR3, as DNA: TGCAGCGTTGAGGGGGGACTAGAAACCGGCACAGATACGCAGTATTTT. Protein sequence: CSVEGGLETGTDTQYF.

DNA for the CDR3: TGTGCCAGCAGCTTAGGCGCAACAGCCGTCGGCACCTATAATTCACCCCTCCACTTT. Translated: CASSLGATAVGTYNSPLHF. The chain combines TRBV11-2 with TRBJ1-6, with unresolved D. This CDR3 comprises 19 residues. V lost 1 base and J 2 bases, leaving 18 bases between the germline ends. Germline assignment: CDR1 SGHAT and CDR2 FQNNGV.

This clone was seen once. The rearrangement links TRBV25-1 to TRBJ2-7; D gene unclear. The CDR3 is 13 residues long. V was cut by 3 bases and J by 0 bases, with 6 bases left in between. Germline CDR1 is MGHDK and CDR2 is SYGVNS. In DNA, the CDR3 is TGTGCCAGCAGTGAGGCCTTCTCCTACGAGCAGTACTTC. This codes for CASSEAFSYEQYF.

The V gene is TRBV6-6, the J gene TRBJ1-2, with 7 bases that match TRBD1. From germline, CDR1 is MNHNY and CDR2 SVGAGI (reference sequence). The junction had 8 bases not matched to a gene; V was cut back by 0 bases and J by 7 bases. The CDR3 is 15 residues long. CDR3 residues: CASSYSGPTGVGYTF. The CDR3 bases are TGTGCCAGCAGTTACTCCGGGCCAACAGGGGTTGGCTACACCTTC.

This clone was recorded many times. This rearrangement joins TRBV24-1 to TRBJ1-5; D possibly corresponds to TRBD1 (5 bases). This CDR3 spans 15 amino acids. CDR1 KGHDR and CDR2 SFDVKD come from the germline V gene. V dropped 6 bases and J dropped 2 bases, with 13 bases sitting between them. The CDR3, as DNA: TGTGCCACCAGTAAGGGGAAGTCTGGCAATCAGCCCCAGCATTTT. Protein product: CATSKGKSGNQPQHF.

V and J are TRBV5-4 and TRBJ2-5; 7 bases fit TRBD1. V shed 4 bases and J 4 bases; nucleotides not matched to a gene: 7. Per germline, CDR1 SGHNT and CDR2 YYREEE (reference sequence). This CDR3 spans 14 amino acids. CDR3 loop: CASSDKQGSETQYF. As DNA, the CDR3 is TGTGCCAGCAGCGATAAACAGGGGTCAGAGACCCAGTACTTC.

The chain combines TRBV27 with TRBJ2-7, with D unclear. Between the trimmed V and J ends, which lost 10 bases and 3 bases, there was a span of 16 bases. Germline CDR1 and CDR2: MNHEY and SMNVEV (reference sequence). CDR3 length: 13 amino acids. Written as DNA, the CDR3 is TGTGCCACCCTCGGGTTCCCCCGCTACGAGCAGTACTTC. Its translation is CATLGFPRYEQYF.

This clone has only a few counts. The V and J genes are TRBV29-1 and TRBJ2-7, with D possibly TRBD1 on 5 matching bases. The V gene lost 6 bases and the J gene lost 1 base, with 10 bases spanning the gap. Germline CDR1 reads SQVTM; CDR2 reads ANQGSEA. This CDR3 comprises 12 residues. This CDR3 reads CSVKTVSYEQYF. CDR3 in DNA: TGCAGCGTGAAGACAGTTTCCTACGAGCAGTACTTC.

This rearrangement joins TRBV6-5 to TRBJ1-1; no reliable D call. Trimming removed 6 bases at V and 1 base at J, with 15 bases between. The CDR3 has 15 amino acids. Germline values: CDR1 MNHEY, CDR2 SVGAGI. The DNA of the CDR3 is TGTGCCAGCAGCCACTACGGAGGACCGAACACTGAAGCTTTCTTT. It is translated as CASSHYGGPNTEAFF.

The chain carries TRBV28 and TRBJ1-3, with D unclear. CDR1 and CDR2 (germline): MDHEN, SYDVKM. CDR3 length: 16 residues. The V and J ends lost 6 bases and 0 bases respectively, with 15 bases between them. The CDR3 protein is CASSPLESRSGNTIYF. The CDR3 DNA follows: TGTGCCAGCAGCCCATTGGAGTCTCGCTCTGGAAACACCATATATTTT.

This clone showed up just a few times. This chain links TRBV19 with TRBJ2-7; 11 nucleotides align to TRBD2. This CDR3 is built from 14 residues. CDR1 LNHDA and CDR2 SQIVND come from the germline V gene (reference sequence). J lost 2 bases, V lost 5 bases, and 2 bases had no gene match. Here the CDR3 DNA reads TGTGCCAGTAGTGTACTAGCGGGGGCCTACGAGCAGTACTTC. Its translation: CASSVLAGAYEQYF.

J is TRBJ1-1 and V is TRBV30, with 9 bases lining up with TRBD1. The junction had 18 bases not matched to a gene; V was cut back by 3 bases and J by 1 base. Germline values: CDR1 GTSNPN, CDR2 SVGIG (reference sequence). The CDR3 is 19 amino acids. CDR3 residues: CAWSHRGPLGTGTNTEAFF. DNA of the CDR3: TGTGCCTGGAGCCACCGGGGGCCGCTAGGGACAGGGACGAACACTGAAGCTTTCTTT.

The gene calls are TRBV24-1 and TRBJ1-5; D not certain. This CDR3 is 13 amino acids long. Germline-derived CDR1 and CDR2 are KGHDR and SFDVKD. Trimming removed 2 bases from V and 7 bases from J, with 8 bases in between. The CDR3 is CATSDSREQPQHF. CDR3 nucleotides: TGTGCCACCAGTGATTCCCGAGAACAGCCCCAGCATTTT.

This chain joins TRBV7-2 and TRBJ2-7; 8 positions match TRBD2. Germline V lookup: CDR1 SGHTA, CDR2 FQGNSA. This CDR3 is built from 15 residues. Trimming took 3 bases from V and 5 from J; bases not matched to a gene: 9. The CDR3 protein is CASSFAPGGPHEQYF. The CDR3 DNA reads TGTGCCAGCAGCTTTGCCCCGGGAGGGCCCCACGAGCAGTACTTC. Supplemented by reference TRBV7-2 and TRBJ2-7, the full variable domain reads GAGVSQSPSNKVTEKGKDVELRCDPISGHTALYWYRQSLGQGLEFLIYFQGNSAPDKSGLPSDRFSAERTGGSVSTLTIQRTQQEDSAVYLCASSFAPGGPHEQYFGPGTRLTVT.

The chain combines TRBV6-5 with TRBJ2-5; no clear D. Trimming cost V 8 bases and J 4 bases, with 14 bases left between them. Germline loops: CDR1 MNHEY, CDR2 SVGAGI. CDR3 size: 13 residues. CDR3 nucleotides: TGTGCCAGCTCCGCGAGGATTTTAGAGACCCAGTACTTC. Translation: CASSARILETQYF.

The V gene is TRBV18, the J gene TRBJ2-3, with D possibly being TRBD2 (6 bases). Per the germline V gene, CDR1 is KGHSH and CDR2 is LQKENI. The CDR3 runs 14 residues. V was clipped by 3 bases and J by 2 bases, with 9 bases between them. The CDR3: CASSPEGNTDTQYF. The CDR3 nucleotides are TGTGCCAGCTCACCGGAGGGGAACACAGATACGCAGTATTTT.

The chain uses TRBV19 and TRBJ2-3, with D tentatively TRBD1 (5 bases). Per the germline V gene, CDR1 is LNHDA and CDR2 is SQIVND (reference sequence). This CDR3 is 13 amino acids long. V was trimmed by 4 bases and J by 4 bases, leaving 9 bases between them. The CDR3: CASSTVGADTQYF. Written as DNA, the CDR3 is TGTGCCAGTAGTACCGTAGGGGCAGATACGCAGTATTTT. The full variable domain, in which reference TRBV19 and TRBJ2-3 provide the parts outside the CDR3, is DGGITQSPKYLFRKEGQNVTLSCEQNLNHDAMYWYRQDPGQGLRLIYYSQIVNDFQKGDIAEGYSVSREKKESFPLTVTSAQKNPTAFYLCASSTVGADTQYFGPGTRLTVL.

The chain combines TRBV2 with TRBJ2-3, with a weak D call TRBD1 (6 bases). Germline V gene sequence: CDR1 SNHLY, CDR2 FYNNEI. The V and J ends lost 4 bases and 3 bases respectively, with 14 bases between them. This CDR3 has 15 amino acids. CDR3 sequence reads: CASSARQESTDTQYF. For the CDR3, the DNA is TGTGCCAGCAGTGCCCGACAGGAATCGACAGATACGCAGTATTTT.

The genes are TRBV6-6 and TRBJ2-5, with a possible D match to TRBD2 (6 bases). The V and J ends lost 1 base and 5 bases respectively, with 17 bases between them. The CDR3 runs to 16 residues. Per germline, CDR1 MNHNY and CDR2 SVGAGI (reference sequence). The DNA of the CDR3 is TGTGCCAGCAGTTACTTCCCTGGCGGTGGGGGGGAGACCCAGTACTTC. Its translation is CASSYFPGGGGETQYF.

This clone showed up just a few times. The CDR3 DNA follows: TGTGCCATCAGTGAGGGGCTAGCGGGCGCAGATACGCAGTATTTT. The encoded protein is CAISEGLAGADTQYF. This chain uses TRBV10-3 with TRBJ2-3; 8 nucleotides agree with TRBD2. This CDR3 spans 15 amino acids. The V gene's germline CDR1 is ENHRY and CDR2 SYGVKD. V gave up 2 bases and J gave up 4 bases; unmatched junction bases: 5.

V gene TRBV7-2 combines with J gene TRBJ2-7; 13 nucleotides match TRBD2. The germline gives CDR1 SGHTA, CDR2 FQGNSA. This CDR3 is built from 15 residues. The V gene end was trimmed by 0 bases and the J gene end by 4 bases; junction bases not matched to a gene: 0. DNA for the CDR3: TGTGCCAGCAGCTTAGCGGGACTAGCGGGGTACGAGCAGTACTTC. Its protein product is CASSLAGLAGYEQYF.